Listed below are T cell receptor beta chains from one sample, sequenced in a study of T cells after posttransplantation cyclophosphamide. Generated by immunoSEQ multiplex PCR, the TCRdb table keeps only in-frame clones and is missing some. The sample presents about 39,000 clones, none singletons. The source material was PBMCs. The receptors come from a woman aged 45 to 65 in good health and a related stem cell transplant donor. The CDR3 runs from the conserved cysteine through the conserved F or W. A D gene is named only where the DNA matches it firmly. Part of the rows lack a size; the others show once, few, many or a class for expanded clones.

j_call: TRBJ1-1; d_call: NA; v_call: TRBV18; clone_size: many; cdr3_aa: CASSPLVKGVNTEAFF; cdr3_nt: TGTGCCAGCTCACCCCTTGTAAAAGGGGTGAACACTGAAGCTTTCTTT
j_call: TRBJ1-1; d_call: NA; v_call: TRBV18; clone_size: many; cdr3_aa: CASSPLSGEGLAFF; cdr3_nt: TGTGCCAGCTCCCCCCTCTCCGGAGAGGGCCTTGCTTTCTTT
j_call: TRBJ1-2; d_call: NA; v_call: TRBV30; clone_size: many; cdr3_aa: CAWSSGAYGYTF; cdr3_nt: TGTGCCTGGAGTAGCGGGGCCTATGGCTACACCTTC
j_call: TRBJ1-2; d_call: NA; v_call: TRBV27; clone_size: many; cdr3_aa: CASSLYRGPYGYTF; cdr3_nt: TGTGCCAGCAGTTTATACAGAGGGCCCTATGGCTACACCTTC
j_call: TRBJ1-2; d_call: TRBD1; v_call: TRBV6-6; clone_size: many; cdr3_aa: CASRRTGLYGYTF; cdr3_nt: TGTGCCAGCAGGAGGACAGGGCTCTATGGCTACACCTTC
j_call: TRBJ2-5; d_call: TRBD2; v_call: TRBV7-8; clone_size: many; cdr3_aa: CASSSWGGLRETQYF; cdr3_nt: TGTGCCAGCAGCTCCTGGGGGGGGTTAAGAGAGACCCAGTACTTC
j_call: TRBJ1-2; d_call: NA; v_call: TRBV2; clone_size: few; cdr3_aa: CASTRTGNYSYTF; cdr3_nt: TGTGCCAGCACTCGAACAGGGAACTATAGCTACACCTTC
j_call: TRBJ1-2; d_call: NA; v_call: TRBV18; clone_size: many; cdr3_aa: CASSPALQGYGYTF; cdr3_nt: TGTGCCAGCTCACCGGCCCTACAGGGCTATGGCTACACCTTC
j_call: TRBJ1-1; d_call: NA; v_call: TRBV18; clone_size: few; cdr3_aa: CASSPYGEGSTEAFF; cdr3_nt: TGTGCCAGCTCACCGTACGGGGAAGGGAGCACTGAAGCTTTCTTT
j_call: TRBJ2-7; d_call: NA; v_call: TRBV6-6; clone_size: many; cdr3_aa: CASSYLTAIEEQYF; cdr3_nt: TGTGCCAGCAGTTACTTGACAGCCATTGAAGAGCAGTACTTC
j_call: TRBJ2-7; d_call: NA; v_call: TRBV6-5; clone_size: many; cdr3_aa: CASSYLGSYEQYF; cdr3_nt: TGTGCCAGCAGTTACCTGGGGAGCTACGAGCAGTACTTC
j_call: TRBJ1-5; d_call: NA; v_call: TRBV7-9; clone_size: many; cdr3_aa: CASSLTGGGNQPQHF; cdr3_nt: TGTGCCAGCAGCTTAACGGGGGGGGGCAATCAGCCCCAGCATTTT
j_call: TRBJ2-1; d_call: TRBD1; v_call: TRBV6-4; clone_size: many; cdr3_aa: CASSDGPGTGAYNEQFF; cdr3_nt: TGTGCCAGCAGTGACGGTCCCGGGACAGGGGCCTACAATGAGCAGTTCTTC
j_call: TRBJ1-2; d_call: TRBD1; v_call: TRBV6-5; clone_size: many; cdr3_aa: CASSYSWTGGEGGYTF; cdr3_nt: TGTGCCAGCAGTTACTCTTGGACAGGGGGAGAGGGCGGCTACACCTTC
j_call: TRBJ1-5; d_call: NA; v_call: TRBV5-1; clone_size: many; cdr3_aa: CASSPGTLNQPQHF; cdr3_nt: TGCGCCAGCAGCCCAGGGACACTAAATCAGCCCCAGCATTTT
j_call: TRBJ2-3; d_call: TRBD1; v_call: TRBV29-1; clone_size: many; cdr3_aa: CSVEPGGADTQYF; cdr3_nt: TGCAGCGTTGAACCAGGGGGCGCAGATACGCAGTATTTT
j_call: TRBJ1-6; d_call: TRBD1; v_call: TRBV27; clone_size: few; cdr3_aa: CTSRTGGYNSPLHF; cdr3_nt: TGTACCAGCAGGACAGGGGGATATAATTCACCCCTCCACTTT
j_call: TRBJ2-1; d_call: TRBD2; v_call: TRBV6-1; clone_size: NA; cdr3_aa: CASSWGLAGGEQFF; cdr3_nt: TGTGCCAGCAGTTGGGGACTAGCGGGGGGGGAGCAGTTCTTC
j_call: TRBJ1-5; d_call: TRBD1; v_call: TRBV18; clone_size: NA; cdr3_aa: CASSPDRANQPQHF; cdr3_nt: TGTGCCAGCTCACCGGACAGGGCCAATCAGCCCCAGCATTTT
j_call: TRBJ2-7; d_call: NA; v_call: TRBV5-1; clone_size: many; cdr3_aa: CASSLGTTLNYEQYF; cdr3_nt: TGCGCCAGCAGCTTGGGGACTACTCTTAACTACGAGCAGTACTTC
j_call: TRBJ2-2; d_call: NA; v_call: TRBV6-5; clone_size: many; cdr3_aa: CASGQTLPTGELFF; cdr3_nt: TGTGCCAGCGGGCAGACATTACCCACCGGGGAGCTGTTTTTT
j_call: TRBJ1-2; d_call: NA; v_call: TRBV5-5; clone_size: many; cdr3_aa: CASSVDPRGSFERGGYTF; cdr3_nt: TGTGCCAGCAGCGTGGATCCCAGGGGTAGTTTCGAACGAGGGGGCTACACCTTC
j_call: TRBJ2-7; d_call: NA; v_call: TRBV6-5; clone_size: many; cdr3_aa: CASSFGGAPSYEQYF; cdr3_nt: TGTGCCAGCAGTTTTGGAGGGGCCCCTTCCTACGAGCAGTACTTC
j_call: TRBJ1-2; d_call: NA; v_call: TRBV27; clone_size: many; cdr3_aa: CASSLIVGGGYTF; cdr3_nt: TGTGCCAGCAGTTTAATTGTGGGAGGCGGCTACACCTTC
j_call: TRBJ2-3; d_call: TRBD1; v_call: TRBV5-1; clone_size: many; cdr3_aa: CASSTGGTVDTQYF; cdr3_nt: TGCGCCAGCAGTACAGGGGGCACCGTAGATACGCAGTATTTT
j_call: TRBJ1-4; d_call: NA; v_call: TRBV19; clone_size: many; cdr3_aa: CASSIAGAMETNEKLFF; cdr3_nt: TGTGCCAGTAGTATCGCAGGGGCAATGGAGACTAATGAAAAACTGTTTTTT
j_call: TRBJ1-4; d_call: TRBD1; v_call: TRBV28; clone_size: many; cdr3_aa: CASDGQGFGKLFF; cdr3_nt: TGTGCCAGCGATGGACAGGGTTTCGGAAAACTGTTTTTT